The clone carrying this TCR beta chain was observed a single time. Its cognate antigen is unknown. CDR3 length: 14 amino acids. V shed 0 bases, J shed 10 bases, and the junction held 3 bases outside the gene matches. The germline V gene encodes CDR1 SGHRS and CDR2 YFSETQ. This sample is part of a study of T cell responses to AZD1222 COVID-19 vaccine. Study background: Analysis merged second doses at about 4 or about 12 weeks.

Some clones are missing from TCRdb's copy, which holds only in-frame ones; the method was immunoSEQ multiplex PCR. This repertoire shows about 160,000 clones, 88% found once; its top ten account for around 5.2%. Study-level points and caveats: White British ancestry dominated among donors, who included more females, and clonal diversity was possibly underestimated. Sampled repertoires all dated from after the peak T cell response.

The clonotype originates from an adult in good health. The chain couples TRBV5-1 to TRBJ1-6; 8 bases are shared with TRBD1. Sequenced here: peripheral blood, sampled on day 0 of AZD1222 vaccination. CDR3 amino acids: CASSLATGESPLHF. The DNA of the CDR3 is TGCGCCAGCAGCTTGGCGACAGGGGAATCACCCCTCCACTTT.